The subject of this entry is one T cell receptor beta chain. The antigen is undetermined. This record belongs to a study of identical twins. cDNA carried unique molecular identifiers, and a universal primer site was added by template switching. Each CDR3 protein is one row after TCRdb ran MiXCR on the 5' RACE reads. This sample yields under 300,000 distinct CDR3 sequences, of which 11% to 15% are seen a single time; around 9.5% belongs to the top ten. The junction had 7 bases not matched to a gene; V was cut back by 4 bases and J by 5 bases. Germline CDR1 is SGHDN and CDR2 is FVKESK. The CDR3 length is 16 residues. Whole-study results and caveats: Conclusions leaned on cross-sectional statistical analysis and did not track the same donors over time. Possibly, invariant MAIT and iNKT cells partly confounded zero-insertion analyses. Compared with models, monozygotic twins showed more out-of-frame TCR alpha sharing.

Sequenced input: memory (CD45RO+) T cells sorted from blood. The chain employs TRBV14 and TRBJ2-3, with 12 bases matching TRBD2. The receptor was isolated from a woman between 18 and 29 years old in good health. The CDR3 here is CASSRRSSGRGDTQYF. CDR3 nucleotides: TGTGCCAGCAGCCGGCGGTCTAGCGGGAGGGGAGATACGCAGTATTTT.